This is a list of T cell receptor beta chains from one sample in a study of vaccination and CD4 T cells after COVID-19. Their antigens remain unidentified. TCRdb re-called the PCR reads through MiXCR, storing one row per CDR3 protein. Of about 22,000 distinct CDR3 sequences listed, around a third are singletons. The sequenced material came from cultured CD4+ T cells from blood. The receptors originated from a human donor with COVID-19. Each CDR3 is given with its conserved first and last residue. D genes are given only for firm matches. A row's size may be missing; if present it is once, few, many or a size class.

NA,TRBV2,NA,TRBJ1-5,CASSDHQNQPQHF,TGTGCCAGCAGTGACCATCAGAATCAGCCCCAGCATTTT
NA,TRBV6-1,NA,TRBJ1-1,CASSPTGSGTEAFF,TGTGCCAGCAGCCCCACAGGGAGTGGCACTGAAGCTTTCTTT
TRBD1,TRBV20-1,NA,TRBJ2-1,CSARRTGVVGEQFF,TGCAGTGCTAGGAGGACAGGGGTGGTCGGAGAGCAGTTCTTC
TRBD2,TRBV20-1,few,TRBJ2-5,CSANTPRGVQETQYF,TGCAGTGCCAACACCCCGCGGGGGGTGCAAGAGACCCAGTACTTC
NA,TRBV6-1,NA,TRBJ2-3,CASVERTSDTQYF,TGTGCCAGCGTTGAAAGGACCTCCGATACGCAGTATTTT
TRBD1,TRBV29-1,NA,TRBJ1-1,CSALQGAILHTEAFF,TGCAGCGCTCTGCAGGGGGCGATCCTTCACACTGAAGCTTTCTTT
NA,TRBV6-2/TRBV6-3,NA,TRBJ2-1,CASSYFRSNRYNEQFF,TGTGCCAGCAGTTACTTTCGGTCGAACAGGTACAATGAGCAGTTCTTC
NA,TRBV12-5,NA,TRBJ1-2,CASGLRQAHTF,TGTGCTAGTGGTTTGCGACAGGCCCACACCTTC
NA,TRBV11-2,NA,TRBJ1-5,CASSLSGWNQPQHF,TGTGCCAGCAGCTTATCAGGGTGGAATCAGCCCCAGCATTTT
TRBD1,TRBV6-1,NA,TRBJ2-7,CASRDRGKWEQYF,TGTGCCAGCCGGGACAGGGGAAAATGGGAGCAGTACTTC
NA,TRBV7-2,NA,TRBJ2-5,CASSSYFSQETQYF,TGTGCCAGCAGCTCGTATTTCTCACAAGAGACCCAGTACTTC
TRBD1,TRBV11-3,few,TRBJ2-7,CASSLDGTGPREQYF,TGTGCCAGCAGCTTAGATGGGACAGGGCCCCGCGAGCAGTACTTC
NA,TRBV20-1,NA,TRBJ1-1,CSARPSRVQWANTEAFF,TGCAGTGCTAGACCCTCACGGGTCCAATGGGCGAACACTGAAGCTTTCTTT
NA,TRBV12-3/TRBV12-4,NA,TRBJ1-5,CASRSTGWSNQPQHF,TGTGCCAGCAGGTCTACAGGGTGGAGCAATCAGCCCCAGCATTTT
NA,TRBV7-9,few,TRBJ1-1,CASSLGVGRAIRTEAFF,TGTGCCAGCAGCTTAGGGGTGGGCAGGGCGATTCGGACTGAAGCTTTCTTT
NA,TRBV7-2,NA,TRBJ1-2,CASSLGRGLNYGYTF,TGTGCCAGCAGCTTAGGAAGAGGGTTAAACTATGGCTACACCTTC
TRBD1,TRBV20-1,NA,TRBJ2-7,CSARVTGVVDEQYF,TGCAGTGCTAGAGTTACAGGGGTTGTCGACGAGCAGTACTTC
NA,TRBV3-1,once,TRBJ1-5,CASSQDEGGHQPQHF,TGTGCCAGCAGCCAAGATGAAGGGGGGCATCAGCCCCAGCATTTT
NA,TRBV11-1,few,TRBJ2-3,CASSLVLHTDTQYF,TGTGCCAGCAGCTTAGTTCTACACACAGATACGCAGTATTTT
NA,TRBV7-6,NA,TRBJ2-1,CASSFGQEQFF,TGTGCCAGCAGCTTCGGACAAGAGCAGTTCTTC
TRBD1,TRBV7-2,NA,TRBJ1-2,CASSATGQGPYGYTF,TGTGCCAGCAGCGCCACCGGACAGGGCCCCTATGGCTACACCTTC
TRBD1,TRBV7-9,NA,TRBJ1-2,CASSLGMGQGDGYTF,TGTGCCAGCAGCTTAGGAATGGGACAGGGCGATGGCTACACCTTC